The 23 T cell receptor beta chains below come from one sample, sequenced in a study of T cell changes during pregnancy in multiple sclerosis. Only in-frame clones appear in the TCRdb table, and some are missing; sequencing was by immunoSEQ multiplex PCR. The table includes tens of thousands of clones, 90% to 95% detected once. The sample consisted of CD4+ T cells from peripheral blood mononuclear cells, taken before pregnancy. Source of these receptors: a female donor with multiple sclerosis, enrolled in a pregnancy study.

V usage is TRBV6-5 and J usage is TRBJ2-3; 16 bases agree with TRBD2. The CDR3 is 16 amino acids. Germline trimming cut 4 bases from V and 7 bases from J; bases unmatched to any gene: 5. CDR1 and CDR2 from the germline V gene are MNHEY and SVGAGI. CDR3 bases: TGTGCCAGCAGTTGGGGACTAGCGGGGGGGCCGAATACGCAGTATTTT. It translates to CASSWGLAGGPNTQYF.

The V and J genes are TRBV6-6 and TRBJ1-1; D is unclear. Deletions cut 2 bases from V and 1 base from J, with 5 bases between. CDR3 length equals 13 residues. Germline-derived CDR1 and CDR2 are MNHNY and SVGAGI (reference sequence). This CDR3 reads CASSYSSNTEAFF. The DNA of the CDR3 is TGTGCCAGCAGTTACAGCTCGAACACTGAAGCTTTCTTT.

V and J are TRBV11-2 and TRBJ1-1; 8 positions agree with TRBD1. The ends lost 4 bases at V and 2 bases at J; junction bases unmatched: 6. CDR1 is SGHAT and CDR2 is FQNNGV in the germline V gene. This CDR3 contains 15 residues. CDR3 loop: CASSSSDRANTEAFF. DNA of the CDR3: TGTGCCAGCAGCTCCTCGGACAGGGCTAACACTGAAGCTTTCTTT.

The V and J genes are TRBV7-2 and TRBJ1-3; TRBD1 might be the D (5 bases). V was clipped by 5 bases and J by 8 bases, with 13 bases between them. CDR1 and CDR2 from the germline V gene are SGHTA and FQGNSA. The CDR3 runs 13 residues. The CDR3, as DNA: TGTGCCAGCAGCCCACGATCGGGGGACACCATATATTTT. Its protein is CASSPRSGDTIYF.

The chain recombines TRBV2 with TRBJ1-2; D might be TRBD1 (6 bases). V was shortened by 7 bases and J by 3 bases, with 15 bases between the two germline ends. This CDR3 contains 14 residues. The V gene's germline CDR1 is SNHLY and CDR2 FYNNEI. CDR3 nucleotides: TGTGCCAGCACCATTGGGGGCTATTACTATGGCTACACCTTC. As protein: CASTIGGYYYGYTF.

The chain has TRBV2 and TRBJ2-6, with a possible D match to TRBD2 (5 bases). Germline lookup yields CDR1 SNHLY and CDR2 FYNNEI. The CDR3 totals 12 residues. V lost 7 bases and J 4 bases, leaving 5 bases between the germline ends. This chain's CDR3 is CASTGGANVLTF. CDR3 DNA: TGTGCCAGCACGGGAGGGGCCAACGTCCTGACTTTC.

The chain joins TRBV4-3 to TRBJ2-1; D unclear. The length of the CDR3 is 16 residues. CDR1 and CDR2 (germline): LGHNA, YSLEER. V shed 4 bases and J shed 0 bases, with 13 bases lying between them. In DNA, the CDR3 is TGCGCCAGCAGCCCGTTAGAGCCACCCTCCTACAATGAGCAGTTCTTC. Its translation is CASSPLEPPSYNEQFF.

This chain links TRBV4-1 with TRBJ1-1, with TRBD1 identical over 12 bases. The CDR3 spans 15 residues. The germline gives CDR1 MGHRA, CDR2 YSYEKL. With 3 bases clipped from V and 5 bases from J, the junction kept 4 bases outside the gene matches. CDR3 protein: CASSQGQGARTEAFF. The CDR3 DNA follows: TGCGCCAGCAGCCAGGGACAGGGGGCGCGGACTGAAGCTTTCTTT.

This clone has more than one count but fewer than ten. The chain uses TRBV7-2 and TRBJ2-2; 9 bases are a match to TRBD1. The V segment lost 1 base and the J segment 0 bases; nucleotides outside the gene matches: 0. This CDR3 is built from 16 residues. Per germline, CDR1 SGHTA and CDR2 FQGNSA. The CDR3 region has the DNA TGTGCCAGCAGCTTAGGACAGGGGGCGAACACCGGGGAGCTGTTTTTT. Protein product: CASSLGQGANTGELFF.

The chain carries TRBV5-5 and TRBJ1-5; 10 positions match TRBD1. The ends lost 3 bases at V and 6 bases at J; junction bases unmatched: 6. Looked up from germline, CDR1 is SGHKS and CDR2 is YYEKEE (reference sequence). CDR3 size: 15 residues. This CDR3 is CASSWTGGRGQPQHF. CDR3 nucleotides: TGTGCCAGCAGCTGGACAGGGGGAAGGGGTCAGCCCCAGCATTTT.

The chain uses TRBV7-3 and TRBJ2-5; D is perhaps TRBD1 (6 bases). Germline CDR1 and CDR2: SGHTA and FQGTGA. CDR3 length: 13 amino acids. V was trimmed by 5 bases and J by 3 bases, leaving 10 bases between them. CDR3 DNA: TGTGCCAGCAGCAAACGGACAGAAGAGACCCAGTACTTC. Protein sequence: CASSKRTEETQYF.

V and J are TRBV5-1 and TRBJ2-7, with TRBD1 as a possible D gene (6 bases). The germline V gene encodes CDR1 SGHRS and CDR2 YFSETQ. This CDR3 region has 15 residues. V was trimmed by 4 bases and J by 5 bases, leaving 19 bases between them. CDR3 bases: TGCGCCAGCAGCCCACAGGGACAAGGCTTCCACGAGCAGTACTTC. The encoded protein is CASSPQGQGFHEQYF.

This clone was recorded a few times. The CDR3 region is CASSVWGREAFF. In nucleotides, the CDR3 is TGTGCCAGCAGCGTATGGGGGCGCGAAGCTTTCTTT. The rearrangement uses TRBV9 and TRBJ1-1; a possible D gene is TRBD1 (6 bases). The V end was cut by 1 base, the J end by 8 bases, with 9 bases between. CDR3 size: 12 residues. Germline lookup yields CDR1 SGDLS and CDR2 YYNGEE.

The DNA of the CDR3 is TGTGCCAGCAGAACAGCCGGGATCCATACCGGGGAGCTGTTTTTT. This sequence encodes CASRTAGIHTGELFF. The chain couples TRBV6-5 to TRBJ2-2, with TRBD2 as a possible D gene (5 bases). This CDR3 has 15 residues. Deletions cut 6 bases from V and 5 bases from J, with 16 bases between. The germline V gene encodes CDR1 MNHEY and CDR2 SVGAGI.

This rearrangement joins TRBV25-1 to TRBJ1-1, with D possibly being TRBD1 (5 bases). This CDR3 comprises 13 residues. V lost 9 bases to trimming and J lost 4 bases, with 15 bases between them. The germline V gene has CDR1 MGHDK and CDR2 SYGVNS. This CDR3 is CASQGPPGTEAFF. The CDR3 DNA follows: TGTGCCAGTCAGGGCCCTCCGGGCACTGAAGCTTTCTTT.

The chain uses TRBV7-2 and TRBJ2-1, with D possibly TRBD1 on 6 matching bases. The CDR3 extends over 16 amino acids. V gave up 6 bases and J gave up 3 bases, with 18 bases separating them. Germline CDR1 and CDR2: SGHTA and FQGNSA. The CDR3 DNA reads TGTGCCAGCAGATTACAGGGCGGACCCCTCTACAATGAGCAGTTCTTC. It yields the protein CASRLQGGPLYNEQFF.

This chain connects TRBV5-6 to TRBJ2-3, with TRBD2 as a possible D gene (6 bases). The CDR3 extends over 17 amino acids. V was pared by 1 base and J by 2 bases, with 17 bases between. Germline values: CDR1 SGHDT, CDR2 YYEEEE. CDR3 sequence reads: CASSLLDSGHPTDTQYF. The CDR3 DNA reads as TGTGCCAGCAGCTTGTTGGATAGCGGCCACCCCACAGATACGCAGTATTTT.

The genes are TRBV19 and TRBJ1-5; maybe TRBD1 (5 bases). The V gene lost 7 bases and the J gene lost 8 bases, with 18 bases spanning the gap. This CDR3 is 14 amino acids long. Germline CDR1 is LNHDA and CDR2 is SQIVND (reference sequence). Here the CDR3 reads CASTRGGVEKPQHF. The CDR3 coding sequence is TGTGCCAGTACCCGGGGGGGGGTGGAAAAGCCCCAGCATTTT.

This clone has just one count. The V call is TRBV10-2, the J call TRBJ2-3, with a weak D call TRBD2 (6 bases). Trimming pared 3 bases from V and 8 bases from J, leaving 12 bases between. Germline V CDR1 and CDR2: WSHSY, SAAADI. The CDR3 is 13 residues long. The CDR3 DNA follows: TGCGCCAGCAGTGATGTTTTGGGGGGTACGCAGTATTTT. This gives the protein CASSDVLGGTQYF.

The rearrangement links TRBV15 to TRBJ1-3; 10 positions agree with TRBD1. Germline trimming cut 0 bases from V and 4 bases from J; bases unmatched to any gene: 9. The CDR3 runs 18 residues. Looked up from germline, CDR1 is LNHNV and CDR2 is YYDKDF (reference sequence). The chain's CDR3 is CATSRDVTGGISGNTIYF. In DNA, the CDR3 is TGTGCCACCAGCAGAGATGTGACAGGGGGCATCTCAGGAAACACCATATATTTT.

The V and J genes are TRBV7-2 and TRBJ1-2, with a possible D match to TRBD1 (6 bases). Germline V lookup: CDR1 SGHTA, CDR2 FQGNSA. The CDR3 loop spans 14 amino acids. V was clipped by 1 base and J by 3 bases, with 9 bases between them. CDR3 loop: CASSLVRTDYGYTF. As DNA, the CDR3 is TGTGCCAGCAGCTTAGTTCGGACAGACTATGGCTACACCTTC.

On this clone: The junction departs from germline at one end; a sequencing error may be responsible. The V call is TRBV7-8, the J call TRBJ2-5; 7 positions match TRBD2. The CDR3 extends over 14 amino acids. From germline, CDR1 is SGHVS and CDR2 FQNEAQ. Here the CDR3 reads CAGSVGREVETQYF. The CDR3 nucleotides are TGTGCCGGCAGCGTCGGACGGGAGGTAGAGACCCAGTACTTC. Together with reference TRBV7-8 and TRBJ2-5, the CDR3 gives the full variable domain: GAGVSQSPRYKVAKRGQDVALRCDPISGHVSLFWYQQALGQGPEFLTYFQNEAQLDKSGLPSDRFFAERPEGSVSTLKIQRTQQEDSAVYLCAGSVGREVETQYFGPGTRLLVL.

The chain employs TRBV6-5 and TRBJ1-2, with 8 bases that match TRBD1. This CDR3 comprises 14 residues. With 5 bases clipped from V and 3 bases from J, the junction kept 5 bases outside the gene matches. CDR1 is MNHEY, CDR2 SVGAGI, per germline. The CDR3 is CASSDRGSYYGYTF. The CDR3 coding sequence is TGTGCCAGCAGTGACAGGGGCTCCTACTATGGCTACACCTTC.